This T cell receptor (beta chain) was sequenced for a study of cytomegalovirus exposure and HLA in healthy donors. The study, taken as a whole, reports: An observed cluster of highly shared sequence variants was recorded as a likely sequencing artifact. The number of N-insertions in an Asian-associated ancestry cluster was reportedly below the roughly 700-donor mean in a later analysis. Most subjects had HLA-A and HLA-B alleles reportedly predicted accurately by TCR beta sequences. Most TCR sequences were uncommon, yet certain public TCRs appeared in many donors.

As for this clone: The antigen remains unidentified.

The CDR3 loop spans 14 amino acids. In germline, CDR1 is LNHDA, CDR2 SQIVND (reference sequence). V lost 11 bases, J lost 8 bases, and 11 bases stayed unmatched. The primer mix had 60 Vbeta and 13 Jbeta primers. The protocol was immunoSEQ multiplex PCR, while the TCRdb copy is restricted to in-frame clones and leaves out a portion. Seen here are roughly 130,000 clones, 76% observed once, and the top ten hold approximately 2%. This chain connects TRBV19 to TRBJ2-1, with 11 positions matching TRBD2. Sequencing used PBMCs. The TCR comes from a man aged 40-49 years in good health and CMV-seronegative. The CDR3 sequence: CAACSGRAWDEQFF. As DNA, the CDR3 is TGTGCCGCGTGTAGCGGGAGGGCCTGGGATGAGCAGTTCTTC. Drawing the rest from reference TRBV19 and TRBJ2-1, the complete variable domain is DGGITQSPKYLFRKEGQNVTLSCEQNLNHDAMYWYRQDPGQGLRLIYYSQIVNDFQKGDIAEGYSVSREKKESFPLTVTSAQKNPTAFYLCAACSGRAWDEQFFGPGTRLTVL.